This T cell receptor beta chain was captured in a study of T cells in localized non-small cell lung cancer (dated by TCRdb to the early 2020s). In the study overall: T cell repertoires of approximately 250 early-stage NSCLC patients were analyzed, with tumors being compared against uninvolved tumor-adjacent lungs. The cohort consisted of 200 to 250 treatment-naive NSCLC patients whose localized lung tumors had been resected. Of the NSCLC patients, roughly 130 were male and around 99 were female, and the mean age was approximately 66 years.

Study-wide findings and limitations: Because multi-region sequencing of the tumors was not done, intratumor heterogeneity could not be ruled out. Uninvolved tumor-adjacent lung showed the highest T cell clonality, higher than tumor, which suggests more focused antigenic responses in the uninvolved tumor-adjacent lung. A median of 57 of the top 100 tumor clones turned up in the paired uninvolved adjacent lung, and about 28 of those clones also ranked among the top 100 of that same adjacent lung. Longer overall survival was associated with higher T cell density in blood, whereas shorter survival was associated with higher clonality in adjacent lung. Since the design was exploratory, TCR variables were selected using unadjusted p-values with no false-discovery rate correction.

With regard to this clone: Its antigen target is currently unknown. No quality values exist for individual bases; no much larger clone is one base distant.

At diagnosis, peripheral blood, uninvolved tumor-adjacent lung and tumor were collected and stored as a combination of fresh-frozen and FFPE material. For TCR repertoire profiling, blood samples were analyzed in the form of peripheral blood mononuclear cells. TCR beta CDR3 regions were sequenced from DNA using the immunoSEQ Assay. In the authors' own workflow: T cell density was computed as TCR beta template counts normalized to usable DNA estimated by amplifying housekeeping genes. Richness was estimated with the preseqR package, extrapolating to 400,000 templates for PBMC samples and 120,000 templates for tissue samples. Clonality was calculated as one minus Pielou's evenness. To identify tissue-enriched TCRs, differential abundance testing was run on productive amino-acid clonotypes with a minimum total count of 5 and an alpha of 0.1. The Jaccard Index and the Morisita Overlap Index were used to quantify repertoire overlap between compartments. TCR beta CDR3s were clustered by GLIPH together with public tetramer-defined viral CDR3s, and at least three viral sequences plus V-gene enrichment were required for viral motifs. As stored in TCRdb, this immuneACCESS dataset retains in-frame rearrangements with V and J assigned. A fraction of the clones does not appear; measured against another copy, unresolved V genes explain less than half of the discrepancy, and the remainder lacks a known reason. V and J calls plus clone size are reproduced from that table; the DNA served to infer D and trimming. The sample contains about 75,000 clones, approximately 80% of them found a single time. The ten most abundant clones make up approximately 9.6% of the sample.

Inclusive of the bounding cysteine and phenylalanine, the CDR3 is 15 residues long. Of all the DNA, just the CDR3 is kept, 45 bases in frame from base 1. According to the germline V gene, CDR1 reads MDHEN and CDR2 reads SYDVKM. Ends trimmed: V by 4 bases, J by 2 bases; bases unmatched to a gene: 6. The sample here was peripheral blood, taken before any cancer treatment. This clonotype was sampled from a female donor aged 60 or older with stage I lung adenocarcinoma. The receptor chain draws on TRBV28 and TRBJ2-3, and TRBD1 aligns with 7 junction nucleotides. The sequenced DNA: TGTGCCAGCAGTTCAGAGGGGACAGCCACAGATACGCAGTATTTT. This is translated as CASSSEGTATDTQYF.